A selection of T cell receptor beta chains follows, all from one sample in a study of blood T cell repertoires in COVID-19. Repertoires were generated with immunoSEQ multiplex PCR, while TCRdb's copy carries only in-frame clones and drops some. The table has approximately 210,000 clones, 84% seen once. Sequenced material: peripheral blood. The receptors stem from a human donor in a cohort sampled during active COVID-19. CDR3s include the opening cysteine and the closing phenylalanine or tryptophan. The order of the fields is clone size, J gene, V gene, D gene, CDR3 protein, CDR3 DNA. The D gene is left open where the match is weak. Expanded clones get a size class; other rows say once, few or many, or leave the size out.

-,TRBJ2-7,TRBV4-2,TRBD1,CASSPRGQGTYEQYF,TGTGCCAGCAGCCCCCGGGGACAGGGGACCTACGAGCAGTACTTC
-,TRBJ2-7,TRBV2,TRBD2,CASNARTSGPYEQYF,TGTGCCAGCAACGCAAGGACTAGCGGGCCTTACGAGCAGTACTTC
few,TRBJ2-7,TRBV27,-,CASSPLGGEAYEQYF,TGTGCCAGCTCCCCCCTAGGCGGAGAAGCCTACGAGCAGTACTTC
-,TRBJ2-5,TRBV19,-,CATQETGPRETQYF,TGTGCCACCCAGGAGACAGGACCACGGGAGACCCAGTACTTC
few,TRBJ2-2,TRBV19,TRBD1,CASSSKRDWTGGVTGELFF,TGTGCCAGTAGTTCCAAGAGGGACTGGACAGGGGGAGTCACCGGGGAGCTGTTTTTT
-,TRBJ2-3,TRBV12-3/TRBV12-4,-,CASSHKGRGAQYF,TGTGCCAGCAGTCATAAGGGGAGGGGGGCGCAGTATTTT
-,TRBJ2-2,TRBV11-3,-,CASSFRANTGELFF,TGTGCCAGCAGCTTCAGGGCGAACACCGGGGAGCTGTTTTTT
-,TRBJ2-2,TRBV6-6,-,CASNDLGGLNTGELFF,TGTGCCAGCAATGATCTTGGGGGGTTGAACACCGGGGAGCTGTTTTTT
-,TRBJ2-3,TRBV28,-,CASRRGGKDTQYF,TGTGCCAGCAGGCGGGGCGGGAAGGATACGCAGTATTTT
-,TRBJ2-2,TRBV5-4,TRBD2,CASSPGTSGSTGELFF,TGTGCCAGCAGCCCCGGGACTAGCGGGAGTACCGGGGAGCTGTTTTTT
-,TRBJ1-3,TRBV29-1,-,CSAHRDGNTIYF,TGCAGCGCTCACAGGGATGGAAACACCATATATTTT
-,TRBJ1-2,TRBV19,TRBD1,CASKPGQGISGYTF,TGTGCCAGTAAGCCGGGACAGGGGATAAGTGGCTACACCTTC
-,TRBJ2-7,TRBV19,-,CASSSPGKYEQYF,TGTGCCAGTAGTTCACCGGGGAAATACGAGCAGTACTTC
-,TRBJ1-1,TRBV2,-,CASIRRENTEAFF,TGTGCCAGCATAAGACGGGAGAACACTGAAGCTTTCTTT
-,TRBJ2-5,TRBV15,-,CATLTGGMETQYF,TGTGCCACCTTGACAGGTGGAATGGAGACCCAGTACTTC
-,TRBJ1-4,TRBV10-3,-,CAIKGGGNEKLFF,TGTGCCATCAAAGGCGGGGGTAATGAAAAACTGTTTTTT
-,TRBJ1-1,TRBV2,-,CASSDQYWPFF,TGTGCCAGCAGCGATCAGTATTGGCCTTTCTTT
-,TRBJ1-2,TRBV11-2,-,CASSLRWEGSSGYTF,TGTGCCAGCAGCTTAAGGTGGGAGGGAAGCAGTGGCTACACCTTC
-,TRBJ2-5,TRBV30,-,CAWSVTRGAETQYF,TGTGCCTGGAGTGTAACTCGAGGTGCAGAGACCCAGTACTTC
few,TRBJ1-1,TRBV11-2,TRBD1,CASSFVAGGEAFF,TGTGCCAGCAGCTTCGTTGCAGGGGGTGAAGCTTTCTTT
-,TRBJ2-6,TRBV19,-,CASTKAGEYIGGGANVLTF,TGTGCCAGCACAAAGGCAGGAGAGTATATAGGAGGTGGGGCCAACGTCCTGACTTTC
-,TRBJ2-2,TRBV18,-,CASSPRAGWTGELFF,TGTGCCAGCTCACCACGGGCCGGATGGACCGGGGAGCTGTTTTTT
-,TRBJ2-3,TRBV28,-,CASSSVGARGTDTQYF,TGTGCCAGCAGCTCCGTCGGTGCCCGGGGCACAGATACGCAGTATTTT
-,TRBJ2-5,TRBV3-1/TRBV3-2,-,CASSRDQETQYF,TGTGCCAGCAGCCGAGACCAAGAGACCCAGTACTTC
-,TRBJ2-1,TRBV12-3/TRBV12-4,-,CASSLGQYNEQFF,TGTGCCAGCAGTTTGGGGCAGTACAATGAGCAGTTCTTC
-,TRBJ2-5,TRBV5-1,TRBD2,CASSPGFPRGGAPRETQYF,TGCGCCAGCAGCCCGGGATTCCCCCGCGGGGGGGCCCCTCGGGAGACCCAGTACTTC
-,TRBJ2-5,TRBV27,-,CASSPRRGFQFQETQYF,TGTGCCAGCAGTCCCCGGCGGGGCTTCCAATTCCAAGAGACCCAGTACTTC
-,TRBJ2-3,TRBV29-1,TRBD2,CSVAQAGGGNTQYF,TGCAGCGTTGCCCAAGCGGGAGGCGGGAATACGCAGTATTTT
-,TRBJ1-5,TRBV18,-,CASSQTGRDQPQHF,TGTGCCAGCTCACAAACAGGGCGCGATCAGCCCCAGCATTTT
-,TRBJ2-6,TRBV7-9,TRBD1,CASSPQDRFGANVLTF,TGTGCCAGCAGCCCCCAGGACAGGTTTGGGGCCAACGTCCTGACTTTC
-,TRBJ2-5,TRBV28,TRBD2,CASSGEGRETQYF,TGTGCCAGCAGTGGGGAGGGCCGAGAGACCCAGTACTTC
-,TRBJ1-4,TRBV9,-,CASSAGGGVREKLFF,TGTGCCAGCAGCGCGGGTGGCGGGGTGAGAGAAAAACTGTTTTTT
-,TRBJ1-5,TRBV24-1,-,CATSDFLGQPQHF,TGTGCCACCAGTGATTTTCTCGGTCAGCCCCAGCATTTT
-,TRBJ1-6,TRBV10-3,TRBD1,CAISLRTGDSPLHF,TGTGCCATCAGCCTCAGGACAGGGGATTCACCCCTCCACTTT
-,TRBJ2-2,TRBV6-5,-,CASSRQVQGTGELFF,TGTGCCAGCAGTAGACAGGTCCAGGGCACCGGGGAGCTGTTTTTT
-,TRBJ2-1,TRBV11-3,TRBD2,CASSRGLAGAWSNEQFF,TGTGCCAGCAGCCGCGGACTAGCGGGAGCATGGTCCAATGAGCAGTTCTTC
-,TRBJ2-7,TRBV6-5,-,CASRSGTLPYYEQYF,TGTGCCAGCAGGTCCGGGACTCTCCCTTACTACGAGCAGTACTTC
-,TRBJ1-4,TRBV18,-,CASSPSGRSDEKLFF,TGTGCCAGCTCACCGTCGGGGAGGAGCGATGAAAAACTGTTTTTT
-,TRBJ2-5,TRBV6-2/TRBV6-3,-,CASSYLMPQGRETQYF,TGTGCCAGCAGTTACCTTATGCCGCAGGGTAGAGAGACCCAGTACTTC
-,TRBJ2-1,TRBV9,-,CASSDASPQFF,TGTGCCAGCAGCGACGCCAGTCCCCAGTTCTTC
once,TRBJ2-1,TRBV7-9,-,CASSSPATGKSSYNEQFF,TGTGCCAGCAGCTCCCCCGCTACGGGGAAAAGCTCCTACAATGAGCAGTTCTTC
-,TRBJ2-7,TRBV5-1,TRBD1,CASSLKSGDRGFYEQYF,TGCGCCAGCAGCTTGAAATCCGGGGACAGGGGTTTTTACGAGCAGTACTTC
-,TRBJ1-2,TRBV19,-,CASIGLYRESPNYGYTF,TGTGCCAGTATTGGTCTTTATCGGGAATCCCCTAACTATGGCTACACCTTC
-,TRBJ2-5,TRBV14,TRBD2,CASSPWTSFQETQYF,TGTGCCAGCAGCCCCTGGACTAGTTTTCAGGAGACCCAGTACTTC
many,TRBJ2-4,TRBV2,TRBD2,CASGLAGVVYIQYF,TGTGCCAGCGGCTTAGCGGGAGTAGTATACATTCAGTACTTC
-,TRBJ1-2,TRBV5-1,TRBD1,CASSFGQGAYGYTF,TGCGCCAGCAGCTTTGGACAGGGGGCCTATGGCTACACCTTC
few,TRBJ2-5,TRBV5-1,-,CASSSQGVERETQYF,TGCGCCAGCAGCTCGCAGGGTGTAGAACGGGAGACCCAGTACTTC
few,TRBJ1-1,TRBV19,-,CACRSGGGNTEAFF,TGTGCCTGCCGATCGGGGGGCGGGAACACTGAAGCTTTCTTT
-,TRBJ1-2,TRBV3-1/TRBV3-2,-,CASSQWTDLYGYTF,TGTGCCAGCAGCCAATGGACAGATCTCTATGGCTACACCTTC
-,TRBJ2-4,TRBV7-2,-,CASSLAKNIQYF,TGTGCCAGCAGTCTAGCCAAAAACATTCAGTACTTC
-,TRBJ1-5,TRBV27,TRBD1,CASSPGQGLGNQPQHF,TGTGCCAGCAGTCCGGGACAGGGTCTTGGCAATCAGCCCCAGCATTTT
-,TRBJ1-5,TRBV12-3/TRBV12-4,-,CASSSGRQPQHF,TGTGCCAGCAGTTCAGGGCGGCAGCCCCAGCATTTT
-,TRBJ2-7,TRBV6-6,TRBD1,CASSPLGDRLAYEQYF,TGTGCCAGCAGTCCACTTGGGGACAGGTTAGCCTACGAGCAGTACTTC
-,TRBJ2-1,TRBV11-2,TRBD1,CASSPRGVGTGSYNEQFF,TGTGCCAGCAGCCCCAGGGGGGTGGGGACAGGGTCGTACAATGAGCAGTTCTTC
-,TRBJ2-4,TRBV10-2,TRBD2,CASSELANIQYF,TGCGCCAGCAGTGAACTAGCGAACATTCAGTACTTC